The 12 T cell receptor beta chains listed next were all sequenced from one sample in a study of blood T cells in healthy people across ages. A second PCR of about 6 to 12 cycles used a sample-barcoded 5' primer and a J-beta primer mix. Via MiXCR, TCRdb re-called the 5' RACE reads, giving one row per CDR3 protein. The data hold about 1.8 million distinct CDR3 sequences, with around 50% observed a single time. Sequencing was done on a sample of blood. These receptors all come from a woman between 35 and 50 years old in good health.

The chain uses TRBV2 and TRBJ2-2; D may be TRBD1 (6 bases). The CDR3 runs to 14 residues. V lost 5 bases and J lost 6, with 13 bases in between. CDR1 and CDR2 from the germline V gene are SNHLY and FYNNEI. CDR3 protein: CASSLTTGAGELFF. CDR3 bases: TGTGCCAGCAGTCTCACGACAGGAGCCGGGGAGCTGTTTTTT.

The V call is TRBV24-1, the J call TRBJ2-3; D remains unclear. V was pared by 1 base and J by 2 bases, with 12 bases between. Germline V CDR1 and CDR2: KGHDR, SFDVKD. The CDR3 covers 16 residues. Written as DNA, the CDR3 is TGTGCCACCAGTGATTTCGCTACAGCTACCACAGATACGCAGTATTTT. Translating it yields CATSDFATATTDTQYF.

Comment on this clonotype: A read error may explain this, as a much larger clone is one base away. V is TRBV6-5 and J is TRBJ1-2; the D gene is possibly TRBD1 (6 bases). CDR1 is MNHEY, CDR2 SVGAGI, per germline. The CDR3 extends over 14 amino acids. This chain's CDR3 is CATALQGSNYGHTF. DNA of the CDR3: TGTGCCACCGCCCTACAGGGATCCAACTATGGCCACACCTTC.

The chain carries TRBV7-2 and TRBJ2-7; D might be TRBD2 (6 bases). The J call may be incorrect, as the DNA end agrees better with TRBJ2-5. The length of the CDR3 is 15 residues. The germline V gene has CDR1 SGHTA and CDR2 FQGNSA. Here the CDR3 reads CASSLVGGNLETQYF. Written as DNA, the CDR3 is TGTGCCAGCAGCTTAGTAGGCGGGAACCTAGAGACCCAGTACTTC.

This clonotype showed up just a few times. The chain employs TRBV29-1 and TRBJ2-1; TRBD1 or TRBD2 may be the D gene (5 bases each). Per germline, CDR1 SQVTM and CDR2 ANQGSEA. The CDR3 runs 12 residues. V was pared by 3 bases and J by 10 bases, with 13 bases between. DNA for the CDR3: TGCAGCGTTGACAGGGTTGAGGGGGAGCAGTTCTTC. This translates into CSVDRVEGEQFF.

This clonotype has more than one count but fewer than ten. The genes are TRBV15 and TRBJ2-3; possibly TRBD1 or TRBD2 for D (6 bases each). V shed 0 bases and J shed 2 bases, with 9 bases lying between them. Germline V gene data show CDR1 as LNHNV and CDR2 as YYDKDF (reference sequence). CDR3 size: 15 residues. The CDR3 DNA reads TGTGCCACCAGCAGAGATAGGGGGGTCACAGATACGCAGTATTTT. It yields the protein CATSRDRGVTDTQYF.

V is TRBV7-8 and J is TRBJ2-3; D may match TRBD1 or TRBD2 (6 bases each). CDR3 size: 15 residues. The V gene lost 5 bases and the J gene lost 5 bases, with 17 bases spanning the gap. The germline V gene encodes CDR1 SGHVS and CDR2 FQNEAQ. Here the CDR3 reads CASSRLGRGGDTQYF. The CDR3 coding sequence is TGTGCCAGCAGCCGACTCGGGAGAGGGGGAGATACGCAGTATTTT.

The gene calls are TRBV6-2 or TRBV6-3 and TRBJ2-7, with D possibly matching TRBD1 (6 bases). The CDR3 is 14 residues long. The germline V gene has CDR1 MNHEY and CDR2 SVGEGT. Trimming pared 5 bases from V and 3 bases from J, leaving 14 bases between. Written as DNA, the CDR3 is TGTGCCAGCAGTAGAGGACAGACTGTCTACGAGCAGTACTTC. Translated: CASSRGQTVYEQYF.

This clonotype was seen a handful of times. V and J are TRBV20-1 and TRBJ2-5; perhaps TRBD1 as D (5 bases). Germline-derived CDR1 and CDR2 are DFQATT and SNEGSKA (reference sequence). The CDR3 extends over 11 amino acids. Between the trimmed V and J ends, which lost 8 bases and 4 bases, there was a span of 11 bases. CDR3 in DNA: TGCAGTTCACAAGGGGTAGAGACCCAGTACTTC. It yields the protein CSSQGVETQYF.

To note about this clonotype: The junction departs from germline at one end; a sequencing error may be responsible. The chain's CDR3 is CSAEGGYQETQYF. CDR3 nucleotides: TGCAGCGCTGAAGGGGGATACCAAGAGACCCAGTACTTC. The chain has TRBV29-1 and TRBJ2-4, with TRBD1 as a possible D gene (6 bases). With the DNA end fitting TRBJ2-5 better, the J assignment may be wrong. The germline V gene has CDR1 SQVTM and CDR2 ANQGSEA. CDR3 length: 13 residues.

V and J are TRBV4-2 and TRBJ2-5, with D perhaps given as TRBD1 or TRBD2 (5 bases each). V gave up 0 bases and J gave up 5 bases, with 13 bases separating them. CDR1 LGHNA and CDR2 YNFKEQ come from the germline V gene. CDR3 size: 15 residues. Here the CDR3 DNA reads TGTGCCAGCAGCCAAGAGGTATGGGGACGGGAGACCCAGTACTTC. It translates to CASSQEVWGRETQYF.

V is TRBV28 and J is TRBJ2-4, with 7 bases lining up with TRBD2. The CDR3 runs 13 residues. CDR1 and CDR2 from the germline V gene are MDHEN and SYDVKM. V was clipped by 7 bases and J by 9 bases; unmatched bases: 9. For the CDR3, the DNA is TGTGCCAGCACCTCCGGGTGGGGGGGCATTCAGTACTTC. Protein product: CASTSGWGGIQYF.